These 10 T cell receptor beta chains originate from one sample sequenced in a study of radiotherapy plus CTLA-4 blockade in lung cancer. Generated by immunoSEQ multiplex PCR, the TCRdb table keeps only in-frame clones and is missing some. The repertoire holds 75,000 to 100,000 clones, with around nine tenths as singletons. The sample consisted of peripheral blood, taken from a patient treated with radiotherapy plus ipilimumab. Receptors were obtained from a human donor with non-small cell lung cancer that progressed on radiotherapy plus ipilimumab.

The CDR3, as DNA: TGTGCCAGCAGCCCTGGACAGGGTAATATCGGAGCGACCCACAGGAGGGAGCAGTTCTTC. Translating gives CASSPGQGNIGATHRREQFF. This rearrangement joins TRBV9 to TRBJ2-1; 8 bases agree with TRBD1. This CDR3 comprises 20 residues. CDR1 and CDR2 (germline): SGDLS, YYNGEE. V shed 4 bases, J shed 10 bases, and the junction held 28 bases outside the gene matches. Drawing the rest from reference TRBV9 and TRBJ2-1, the complete variable domain is DSGVTQTPKHLITATGQRVTLRCSPRSGDLSVYWYQQSLDQGLQFLIQYYNGEERAKGNILERFSAQQFPDLHSELNLSSLELGDSALYFCASSPGQGNIGATHRREQFFGPGTRLTVL.

The chain uses TRBV28 and TRBJ1-4, with a weak D call TRBD1 (5 bases). Trimming left V 0 bases short and J 7 bases short, with 9 bases between. The germline gives CDR1 MDHEN, CDR2 SYDVKM. The CDR3 has 14 amino acids. In nucleotides, the CDR3 is TGTGCCAGCAGTTTATGGGGGGAGGGTGAAAAACTGTTTTTT. This encodes CASSLWGEGEKLFF.

The genes are TRBV4-1 and TRBJ1-1; no clear D. Looked up from germline, CDR1 is MGHRA and CDR2 is YSYEKL. Trimming took off 6 bases at V and 1 base at J, with 9 bases between the two ends. CDR3 length: 13 residues. The CDR3: CASSRTPNTEAFF. The CDR3 region has the DNA TGCGCCAGCAGTCGAACCCCGAACACTGAAGCTTTCTTT.

As regards this clone: The junction departs from germline at one end; a sequencing error may be responsible. The chain joins TRBV11-3 to TRBJ2-7, with D hard to call. The length of the CDR3 is 13 residues. Per germline, CDR1 SGHNT and CDR2 YENEEA. The CDR3 is CASSLAHSDEQYF. The CDR3 DNA reads as TGTGCCAGCAGCTTAGCCCACTCCGACGAGCAGTACTTC.

This chain connects TRBV18 to TRBJ2-2; TRBD1 matches at 10 bases. V lost 3 bases and J lost 6; bases outside the gene matches: 7. Germline CDR1 reads KGHSH; CDR2 reads LQKENI. This CDR3 comprises 16 residues. This CDR3 is CASSPRFGTGAGELFF. The CDR3 bases are TGTGCCAGCTCACCTCGTTTTGGGACAGGGGCCGGGGAGCTGTTTTTT. The whole variable domain, remainder taken from reference TRBV18 and TRBJ2-2, is NAGVMQNPRHLVRRRGQEARLRCSPMKGHSHVYWYRQLPEEGLKFMVYLQKENIIDESGMPKERFSAEFPKEGPSILRIQQVVRGDSAAYFCASSPRFGTGAGELFFGEGSRLTVL.

The rearrangement links TRBV5-1 to TRBJ1-2, with a weak D call TRBD1 (6 bases). Germline V gives CDR1 SGHRS, CDR2 YFSETQ. The CDR3 consists of 15 residues. Trimming cost V 1 base and J 4 bases, with 14 bases left between them. In DNA form, the CDR3 reads TGCGCCAGCAGCTTGTACAGGGCGGAGAGCTATGGCTACACCTTC. Translated: CASSLYRAESYGYTF. Full variable domain (remainder filled in from reference TRBV5-1 and TRBJ1-2): KAGVTQTPRYLIKTRGQQVTLSCSPISGHRSVSWYQQTPGQGLQFLFEYFSETQRNKGNFPGRFSGRQFSNSRSEMNVSTLELGDSALYLCASSLYRAESYGYTFGSGTRLTVV.

The chain couples TRBV19 to TRBJ1-1; a possible D gene is TRBD1 (6 bases). CDR3 length: 14 residues. Between the trimmed V and J ends, which lost 6 bases and 5 bases, there was a span of 16 bases. Germline CDR1 and CDR2: LNHDA and SQIVND (reference sequence). CDR3 in amino acids: CASSTTGTRTEAFF. The CDR3 coding sequence is TGTGCCAGTAGCACGACCGGGACAAGGACTGAAGCTTTCTTT. The variable domain in full, with the rest retrieved from reference TRBV19 and TRBJ1-1, is DGGITQSPKYLFRKEGQNVTLSCEQNLNHDAMYWYRQDPGQGLRLIYYSQIVNDFQKGDIAEGYSVSREKKESFPLTVTSAQKNPTAFYLCASSTTGTRTEAFFGQGTRLTVV.

The V gene is TRBV2, the J gene TRBJ2-2, with D perhaps matching TRBD2 (6 bases). V lost 3 bases and J 0 bases, leaving 11 bases between the germline ends. CDR3 length: 16 amino acids. Germline V gene data show CDR1 as SNHLY and CDR2 as FYNNEI. DNA for the CDR3: TGTGCCAGCAGTGATGGGCTAGCGTCGAACACCGGGGAGCTGTTTTTT. Encoded protein: CASSDGLASNTGELFF.

The chain carries TRBV11-1 and TRBJ2-7, with TRBD1 identical over 10 bases. CDR3 length: 14 residues. CDR1 SGHAT and CDR2 FQDESV come from the germline V gene (reference sequence). J was trimmed by 2 bases and V by 5 bases; bases with no gene match: 3. The CDR3 region is CASSAGTGAYEQYF. Here the CDR3 DNA reads TGTGCCAGCAGCGCCGGGACAGGGGCCTACGAGCAGTACTTC. The full variable domain, in which reference TRBV11-1 and TRBJ2-7 provide the parts outside the CDR3, is EAEVAQSPRYKITEKSQAVAFWCDPISGHATLYWYRQILGQGPELLVQFQDESVVDDSQLPKDRFSAERLKGVDSTLKIQPAELGDSAMYLCASSAGTGAYEQYFGPGTRLTVT.

V and J are TRBV7-6 and TRBJ2-1, with TRBD2 identical over 8 bases. Germline-derived CDR1 and CDR2 are SGHVS and FNYEAQ. V dropped 1 base and J dropped 0; count of bases not matched to a gene: 5. The CDR3 is 17 residues long. The CDR3 nucleotides read TGTGCCAGCAGCTTAGACGGCGGGGGGAGCTCCTACAATGAGCAGTTCTTC. This encodes CASSLDGGGSSYNEQFF.